The source of this T cell receptor beta chain is a study of shared clonotypes between healthy human individuals. Study results and caveats: Across a handful of donors, naive CD4 shared roughly 5.2%, naive CD8 more than 3%, memory CD4 2% to 2.5%, memory CD8 roughly 0.37%.

Germline assignment: CDR1 SGHVS and CDR2 FNYEAQ. The ends were cut back, 8 bases at V and 6 bases at J, with 14 bases in the middle. CDR3 length: 13 residues. Genomic DNA of each subset was evenly split across several immunoSEQ plates. Template for every sorted-subset replicate PCR totaled 150 to 250 ng DNA, approximately 30,000 T cell genomes. Data came from immunoSEQ multiplex PCR; TCRdb stores just in-frame clones and leaves some out. Of hundreds of thousands of clones listed, around 74% are singletons. Concerning this clone itself: Its antigen is not known.

The sequencing sample was made of memory CD4+ T cells sorted from blood. The subset here: CD45RA-negative fraction. The clonotype was recovered from a woman in her thirties in good health. This chain connects TRBV7-6 to TRBJ1-5; TRBD1 is a possible D gene (5 bases). CDR3: CASGHGAGQPQHF. Written as DNA, the CDR3 is TGTGCCAGCGGCCACGGGGCAGGTCAGCCCCAGCATTTT.